The TCR beta chain under discussion was sequenced for a study of blood T cell repertoires in COVID-19. Study details: The samples span acute and convalescent COVID-19 from the United States, Italy and Spain. In each case, the material was cDNA or gDNA derived from T cells, B-cell-depleted T cells, or PBMCs.

This CDR3 has 12 amino acids. Source study methods: Reference gene primer amplification gave estimated nucleated cell counts. The method was immunoSEQ multiplex PCR; TCRdb's version includes in-frame clones alone and lacks a portion of them. That table furnishes V, J and clone size, whereas the DNA furnished D and trimming. This table has 79,000 or so clones, about 87% appearing once. The rearrangement joins TRBV21-1 to TRBJ2-1; the table gives TRBD2 as D, unverified against the DNA. TRBV21-1 counts as a pseudogene. Sequencing input: peripheral blood. This TCR derives from a human donor in a cohort sampled during active COVID-19. The CDR3 sequence is CASSSRRERRFF. For the CDR3, the DNA is TGTGCCAGCAGCTCGCGACGGGAGCGGCGGTTCTTC.